These 4 T cell receptor beta chains originate from one sample sequenced in a study of identical twins. In TCRdb, the 5' RACE reads were re-called with MiXCR into one record per CDR3 protein. The sample records 250,000 to 350,000 distinct CDR3 sequences, approximately 8% being singletons. Another study also made use of these data, one on yellow fever vaccine responses in identical twins.

Sequencing was performed on memory (CD45RO+) T cells sorted from blood. The receptor set was obtained from a young woman in good health.

The chain has TRBV10-3 and TRBJ2-3; 7 positions match TRBD2. Germline V gene data show CDR1 as ENHRY and CDR2 as SYGVKD. V lost 2 bases, J lost 3 bases, and 2 bases stayed unmatched. CDR3 length: 14 residues. The CDR3 region is CAISEGGGTDTQYF. CDR3 coding DNA: TGTGCCATCAGTGAGGGGGGGGGGACAGATACGCAGTATTTT.

In its sample, this clonotype was seen many times. The chain has TRBV5-1 and TRBJ2-1; TRBD1 might be the D (6 bases). V was clipped by 1 base and J by 0 bases, with 11 bases between them. The CDR3 has 16 residues. CDR1 is SGHRS and CDR2 is YFSETQ in the germline V gene. CDR3 sequence reads: CASSLPRQDSYNEQFF. CDR3 coding DNA: TGCGCCAGCAGCTTGCCCCGACAGGACTCCTACAATGAGCAGTTCTTC.

This clonotype showed up many times. The V call is TRBV4-1, the J call TRBJ2-5; TRBD2 matches 12 bases. The CDR3 has 16 amino acids. The V and J ends lost 4 bases and 1 base, in that order; junction bases with no gene match: 4. Germline V gene sequence: CDR1 MGHRA, CDR2 YSYEKL. CDR3 nucleotide sequence: TGCGCCAGCAGCCCCGGGACTAGCGGGTTCCAAGAGACCCAGTACTTC. Protein: CASSPGTSGFQETQYF.

In its sample, this clonotype was seen a few times. This chain connects TRBV5-1 to TRBJ2-1; TRBD1 matches 8 bases. The CDR3 extends over 15 amino acids. CDR1 and CDR2 from the germline V gene are SGHRS and YFSETQ. The V segment lost 4 bases and the J segment 8 bases; nucleotides outside the gene matches: 11. CDR3 loop: CASSGQGSPRDEQFF. DNA for the CDR3: TGCGCCAGCAGCGGACAGGGTAGTCCTAGAGATGAGCAGTTCTTC.